This T cell receptor (beta chain) was sequenced for a study of T cell responses to AZD1222 COVID-19 vaccine (TCRdb year 2021). General notes on the study: A total of about 230 trial participants underwent TCR sequencing, of whom roughly 210 received two doses of AZD1222 and around 25 received two doses of the MenACWY control vaccine. Trial participants were enrolled by age into 18-55, 56-69 and 70-plus year subgroups, with around 140, 26 and 57 TCR-sequenced participants respectively.

The CDR3 regions of human TCRbeta chains were analyzed by immunosequencing. Under the source paper's analysis protocol: Repertoire TCRs were matched against a reference library of SARS-CoV-2-specific TCRs generated with the MIRA antigen-specificity platform. Breadth was defined as the fraction of unique TCRs that were SARS-CoV-2-associated. Depth was defined as the fraction of total T cells that were SARS-CoV-2-associated. Using the MIRA data, each spike-specific TCR was mapped to the spike region that the TCR reacts to and placed in a CD4 or CD8 class. Log10-transformed breadth and depth values were compared by one-way ANOVA with Sidak's multiple comparisons tests. TCRdb holds this immuneACCESS table with in-frame rearrangements only. Some clones are missing; in checked studies, unresolved V genes explain under half, and the rest has no known cause. V and J calls and clone size follow that table, whereas D and trimming were derived from the DNA. The sample table contains 120,000 or so clones; only one count was recorded for about 89% of them. Of the sample, roughly 10% falls within the top ten clones.

As to this clone: Its antigen remains undetermined. Per-base qualities were not stored, and no clone one base away is much larger.

There are 12 amino acids in the CDR3, from cysteine to phenylalanine inclusive. The read is trimmed to its CDR3 DNA, 36 bases read in frame from base 1. CDR1 and CDR2 are read off the germline V gene as MNHNS and SASEGT. The V and J ends are trimmed by 2 bases and 5 bases, leaving 6 bases between them. Interpreted using the paper, the time point label stands for: baseline before first vaccination. Taken with the paper, the label for treatment or condition translates to: meningococcal conjugate vaccine given as trial control. Samples from vaccinated people were obtained from the UK trials COV001 and COV002, which included a single-blind randomized controlled phase 2/3 trial of AZD1222 (ChAdOx1 nCoV-19) in healthy adults. Trial participant PBMC samples were collected at day 0 and day 28 after the second dose for TCRbeta chain sequencing. What the research found in general, with its limitations: Reportedly, almost half of the unique spike-specific TCRs recognized epitopes lying outside the regions that are mutated in the B.1.351 and B.1.1.7 variants. Most participants were white British and females outnumbered males, and the authors suggested that clonal diversity may have been underestimated. In the small 56-69-year group, the increase in depth fell short of significance, most likely because of low power. Because no day 14 peak-response samples were available, the repertoires could be characterized only after the peak T cell response. Conclusions about previously exposed vaccinees were limited because only 5 or 6 AZD1222 recipients were SARS-CoV-2 seropositive at baseline. CD4 TCRs associated with the vaccine covered the entire spike protein, and the dominant responses were in regions 160-218 and 743-854. A significant rise in spike-specific TCR breadth and depth was observed after two AZD1222 doses relative to day 0 and relative to MenACWY recipients.

This clonotype originated in an adult in good health. The chain is assembled from TRBV6-1 and TRBJ1-2; no confident D gene assignment can be made. This specimen was peripheral blood, taken on day 0 of MenACWY control vaccination. The DNA sequence reads TGTGCCAGCAGTGAAAGCCAATATGGCTACACCTTC. Its product reads: CASSESQYGYTF.